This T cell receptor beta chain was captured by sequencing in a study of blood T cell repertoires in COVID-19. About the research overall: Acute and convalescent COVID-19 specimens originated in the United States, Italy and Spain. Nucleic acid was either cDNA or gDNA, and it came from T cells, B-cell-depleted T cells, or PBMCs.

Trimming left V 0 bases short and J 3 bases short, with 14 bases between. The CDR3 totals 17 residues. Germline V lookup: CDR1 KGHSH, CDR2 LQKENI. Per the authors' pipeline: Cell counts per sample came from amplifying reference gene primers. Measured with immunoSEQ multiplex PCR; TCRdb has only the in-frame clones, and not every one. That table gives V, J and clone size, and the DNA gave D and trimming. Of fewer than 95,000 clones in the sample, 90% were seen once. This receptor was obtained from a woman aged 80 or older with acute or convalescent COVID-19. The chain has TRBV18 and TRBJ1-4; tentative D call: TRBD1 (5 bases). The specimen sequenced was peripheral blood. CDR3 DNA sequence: TGTGCCAGCTCACCACCGCAGGGAGGCGGACCTAATGAAAAACTGTTTTTT. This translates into CASSPPQGGGPNEKLFF. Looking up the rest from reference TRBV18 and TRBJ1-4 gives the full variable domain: NAGVMQNPRHLVRRRGQEARLRCSPMKGHSHVYWYRQLPEEGLKFMVYLQKENIIDESGMPKERFSAEFPKEGPSILRIQQVVRGDSAAYFCASSPPQGGGPNEKLFFGSGTQLSVL.